This record concerns one T cell receptor (beta chain) sequence. CDR3 length: 13 amino acids. With 4 bases removed from V and 5 bases from J, the gap between germline ends came to 9 bases. Germline V gene sequence: CDR1 SGHRS, CDR2 YFSETQ. The record originates from a study of T cell responses to AZD1222 COVID-19 vaccine. Some clones are missing from TCRdb's copy, which holds only in-frame ones; the method was immunoSEQ multiplex PCR. Of tens of thousands of clones in the sample, roughly 87% were seen once. This specimen was peripheral blood, taken on day 0 of AZD1222 vaccination. This chain links TRBV5-1 with TRBJ1-4; D remains unclear. This TCR derives from an adult in good health. Written as DNA, the CDR3 is TGCGCCAGCAGCCGGACCTCGAATGAAAAACTGTTTTTT. Protein product: CASSRTSNEKLFF.